The next 10 T cell receptor beta chains were all read from a single sample in a study of blood T cells in healthy people across ages. Then a second PCR, running about 6 to 12 cycles, was carried out with a sample-barcoded 5' primer and a J-beta primer mix. MiXCR, run by TCRdb on the 5' RACE reads, gives a single entry per CDR3 protein. The sample yields some 930,000 distinct CDR3 sequences, almost 30% seen once. The same specimen was also included in a second study, on T cells of mothers and their children.

Material: blood. Receptor source: a woman between 40 and 50 years old in good health.

The rearrangement links TRBV29-1 to TRBJ1-2; possibly TRBD1 for D (5 bases). The CDR3 extends over 12 amino acids. CDR1 is SQVTM, CDR2 ANQGSEA, per germline. V was clipped by 2 bases and J by 8 bases, with 12 bases between them. The CDR3 is CSVEQGLDGYTF. CDR3 nucleotides: TGCAGCGTTGAACAGGGACTGGACGGCTACACCTTC.

The gene calls are TRBV6-6 and TRBJ1-1; the D gene is possibly TRBD1 (5 bases). Germline V gene data show CDR1 as MNHNY and CDR2 as SVGAGI (reference sequence). The CDR3 spans 17 residues. Trimming took 0 bases from V and 5 from J, leaving 19 bases between them. The CDR3 here is CASSYSRQGQGRTEAFF. DNA for the CDR3: TGTGCCAGCAGTTACTCGAGGCAGGGCCAGGGTAGAACTGAAGCTTTCTTT.

As regards this clonotype: A read error may be the cause here, since a much bigger clone is one base away. J is TRBJ2-2 and V is TRBV20-1, with D tentatively TRBD2 (6 bases). Germline V gene sequence: CDR1 DFQATT, CDR2 SNEGSKA (reference sequence). The CDR3 has 12 amino acids. The chain's CDR3 is CSATRDSGERFF. In DNA form, the CDR3 reads TGCAGTGCTACCAGGGACTCCGGGGAGCGGTTTTTT.

V is TRBV28 and J is TRBJ1-1; possibly TRBD1 for D (5 bases). There are 15 residues in the CDR3. Trimming pared 5 bases from V and 8 bases from J, leaving 21 bases between. CDR1 and CDR2 (germline): MDHEN, SYDVKM. The CDR3 bases are TGTGCCAGCAGTCCCTGGGGACTGCGGGACGCCGAAGCTTTCTTT. Its translation: CASSPWGLRDAEAFF. Supplemented by reference TRBV28 and TRBJ1-1, the full variable domain reads DVKVTQSSRYLVKRTGEKVFLECVQDMDHENMFWYRQDPGLGLRLIYFSYDVKMKEKGDIPEGYSVSREKKERFSLILESASTNQTSMYLCASSPWGLRDAEAFFGQGTRLTVV.

The table lists this clonotype with a few counts. The chain combines TRBV10-3 with TRBJ1-2, with TRBD1 matching over 7 bases. Trimming cost V 2 bases and J 4 bases; bases outside gene matches: 1. Germline assignment: CDR1 ENHRY and CDR2 SYGVKD. This CDR3 has 13 amino acids. The CDR3 DNA sequence: TGTGCCATCAGTGAGACAGGGGCCTATGGCTACACCTTC. Translation: CAISETGAYGYTF.

Ten or more counts support this clonotype. This chain links TRBV3-1 with TRBJ2-7; D perhaps matches TRBD1 (5 bases). The V end lost 1 base, the J end lost 3 bases, and 7 bases lay between the germline ends. This CDR3 has 13 residues. The germline V gene encodes CDR1 LGHDT and CDR2 YNNKEL (reference sequence). The CDR3 reads CASSQGRVYEQYF. The CDR3 DNA follows: TGTGCCAGCAGCCAAGGCAGGGTCTACGAGCAGTACTTC.

Comment on this clonotype: Just one base apart from a much larger clone, this may be a read error. This rearrangement joins TRBV9 to TRBJ2-4; 8 positions match TRBD2. With V trimmed by 3 bases and J by 13 bases, 21 bases remained unmatched. CDR1 and CDR2 (germline): SGDLS, YYNGEE. The CDR3 is 17 amino acids. The CDR3 region is CASSADGGLAGNNEQYF. CDR3 DNA sequence: TGTGCCAGCAGCGCGGACGGAGGGCTAGCGGGCAACAATGAGCAGTACTTC.

This clonotype was counted only a few times. The V gene is TRBV4-1, the J gene TRBJ1-2; possibly TRBD1 for D (5 bases). The germline V and J ends were trimmed by 0 bases and 2 bases, with 13 bases remaining between them. In germline, CDR1 is MGHRA, CDR2 YSYEKL. This CDR3 has 16 amino acids. In DNA, the CDR3 is TGCGCCAGCAGCCAAGATGGGGCCGGGGGGAACTATGGCTACACCTTC. Protein sequence: CASSQDGAGGNYGYTF.

The chain uses TRBV7-2 and TRBJ2-5; 7 bases are shared with TRBD1. The J call is doubtful: the DNA matches TRBJ2-7 better. Germline-derived CDR1 and CDR2 are SGHTA and FQGNSA. This CDR3 contains 16 residues. The CDR3, as DNA: TGTGCCAGCATCCAAGTTTGGCCAGGGGGTTTCTACGAGCAGTACTTC. Protein sequence: CASIQVWPGGFYEQYF.

As to this clonotype: This may be a read error, as it is one base from a much larger clone. As the CDR3 is not closed by the conserved phenylalanine or tryptophan, this likely results from a read error. This chain joins TRBV5-6 and TRBJ1-5; no reliable D call. CDR1 is SGHDT, CDR2 YYEEEE, per germline. The V and J ends lost 2 bases and 3 bases respectively, with 9 bases between them. The CDR3 consists of 14 residues. DNA of the CDR3: TGTGCCAGCAGCTTACGGTATAACAATCAGCCCCAGCATTTG. As protein: CASSLRYNNQPQHL.